The 5 T cell receptor beta chains below all came from one sample that was sequenced in a study of response to subunit inactivated influenza vaccine. Each CDR3 protein is one row after TCRdb ran MiXCR on the RT-PCR reads. The sample lists about 650,000 distinct CDR3 sequences, 12% to 15% occurring once. The sample consisted of PBMCs from blood, taken approximately 15 days before vaccination. These receptors all come from a man in his forties or fifties who received an inactivated influenza vaccine.

This clonotype was seen a handful of times. The chain couples TRBV5-1 to TRBJ2-5; D uncertain. V gave up 3 bases and J gave up 1 base, with 16 bases separating them. Looked up from germline, CDR1 is SGHRS and CDR2 is YFSETQ. The CDR3 loop spans 16 amino acids. This chain's CDR3 is CASSWNPGRVQETQYF. CDR3 coding DNA: TGCGCCAGCAGCTGGAACCCCGGACGGGTCCAAGAGACCCAGTACTTC.

The chain employs TRBV5-1 and TRBJ2-4; 12 bases fit TRBD2. V was clipped by 4 bases and J by 3 bases; unmatched bases: 8. The CDR3 has 17 amino acids. Germline lookup yields CDR1 SGHRS and CDR2 YFSETQ. The CDR3 protein is CASSRTSGVLGKNIQYF. Written as DNA, the CDR3 is TGCGCCAGCAGCCGGACTAGCGGGGTTCTAGGCAAAAACATTCAGTACTTC.

This clonotype was seen at least ten times. The rearrangement uses TRBV6-2 or TRBV6-3 and TRBJ2-7; TRBD1 is a possible D gene (6 bases). This CDR3 comprises 12 residues. Trimming stripped 6 bases from V and 12 bases from J, with 18 bases between. Per germline, CDR1 MNHEY and CDR2 SVGEGT. CDR3 loop: CASRTDSPNAYF. The CDR3, as DNA: TGTGCCAGCAGGACGGACAGTCCTAATGCGTACTTC.

This clonotype was observed many times. The gene calls are TRBV30 and TRBJ2-2, with 7 nucleotides matching TRBD1. V trimming: 1 base; J trimming: 3 bases; junction bases outside the gene matches: 5. The CDR3 sequence is 15 residues long. CDR1 is GTSNPN and CDR2 is SVGIG in the germline V gene (reference sequence). This CDR3 reads CAWSALGTDTGELFF. CDR3 nucleotide sequence: TGTGCCTGGAGTGCCTTAGGGACAGACACCGGGGAGCTGTTTTTT.

The table lists this clonotype with a few counts. The J gene is TRBJ2-5, the V gene TRBV20-1; 11 bases align to TRBD2. Trimming removed 6 bases from V and 0 bases from J; junction bases left unmatched: 3. Germline V gives CDR1 DFQATT, CDR2 SNEGSKA (reference sequence). This CDR3 has 14 residues. Written as DNA, the CDR3 is TGCAGTGCGGGACTAGCGGTGTACCAAGAGACCCAGTACTTC. Protein: CSAGLAVYQETQYF.